This T cell receptor (beta chain) emerged from a study of graft-versus-host responses after intestinal transplantation. Findings and limits, study-wide: Allografts of one patient group, those with graft-donor T cell macrochimerism, had high graft-versus-host to host-versus-graft clonal ratios. Early after transplant, HvG declines were associated with peak levels of circulating GvH clones.

The CDR3 extends over 12 amino acids. Germline V gene data show CDR1 as SQVTM and CDR2 as ANQGSEA. V was shortened by 2 bases and J by 0 bases, with 4 bases between the two germline ends. Details on this clone: Its antigen is not identified.

Produced via immunoSEQ multiplex PCR; TCRdb's table is partial and in-frame only. The table records about 120,000 clones, 85% to 95% of them present only once. V gene TRBV29-1 combines with J gene TRBJ1-1; no clear D gene. The source of this sequence is a human donor who received an intestinal transplant. Sequencing was performed on unstimulated CD4+ T cells sorted from spleen or lymph node cells, taken before intestinal transplant. CDR3 loop: CSVEYMNTEAFF. CDR3 coding DNA: TGCAGCGTTGAATATATGAACACTGAAGCTTTCTTT. Filled out from reference TRBV29-1 and TRBJ1-1, the complete variable domain reads SAVISQKPSRDICQRGTSLTIQCQVDSQVTMMFWYRQQPGQSLTLIATANQGSEATYESGFVIDKFPISRPNLTFSTLTVSNMSPEDSSIYLCSVEYMNTEAFFGQGTRLTVV.